This entry is about one T cell receptor (beta chain). Its antigen is as yet unknown. The data derive from a study of T cell responses to AZD1222 COVID-19 vaccine. General study points: Elevations in Spike-specific TCR breadth and depth followed administration of two AZD1222 doses.

Sequencing was performed with immunoSEQ multiplex PCR; in TCRdb, only in-frame clones are kept and a portion is missing. The repertoire has under 140,000 clones, around 81% of them found once; the top ten carry roughly 5%. With V trimmed by 4 bases and J by 7 bases, 9 bases remained unmatched. The V gene's germline CDR1 is KGHDR and CDR2 SFDVKD. The length of the CDR3 is 16 residues. The chain recombines TRBV24-1 with TRBJ1-5; 10 bases line up with TRBD1. This TCR was recovered from an adult in good health. Sequencing used peripheral blood, obtained on day 0 of AZD1222 vaccination. The CDR3 bases are TGTGCCACCAGTGACGGACGGGACAGGGGTTCACAGCCCCAGCATTTT. Its translation is CATSDGRDRGSQPQHF.